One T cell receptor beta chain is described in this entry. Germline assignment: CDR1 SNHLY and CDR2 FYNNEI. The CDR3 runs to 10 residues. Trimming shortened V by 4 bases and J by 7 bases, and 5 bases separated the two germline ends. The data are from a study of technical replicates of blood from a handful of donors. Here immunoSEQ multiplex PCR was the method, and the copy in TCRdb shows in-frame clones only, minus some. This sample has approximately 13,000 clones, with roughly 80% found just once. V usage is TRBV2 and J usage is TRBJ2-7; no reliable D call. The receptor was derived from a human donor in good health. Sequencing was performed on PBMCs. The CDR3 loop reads CASSGVEQYF. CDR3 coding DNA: TGTGCCAGCAGTGGAGTAGAGCAGTACTTC. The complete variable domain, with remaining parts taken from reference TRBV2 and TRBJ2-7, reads EPEVTQTPSHQVTQMGQEVILRCVPISNHLYFYWYRQILGQKVEFLVSFYNNEISEKSEIFDDQFSVERPDGSNFTLKIRSTKLEDSAMYFCASSGVEQYFGPGTRLTVT.